Below are 3 T cell receptor beta chains sequenced from a single sample in a study of cytomegalovirus exposure and HLA in healthy donors. PCR primers comprised 60 Vbeta and 13 Jbeta primers. Clones were sequenced by immunoSEQ multiplex PCR, and TCRdb holds only the in-frame ones, with some missing. The repertoire holds 120,000 or so clones, with over 80% as singletons. What was sequenced was PBMCs. These receptors all come from a man aged 18 to 30 in good health and CMV-seropositive.

The CDR3 loop reads CASSLGLAGQTSTDTQYF. For the CDR3, the DNA is TGTGCCAGCAGCCTGGGACTAGCGGGGCAAACTAGCACAGATACGCAGTATTTT. The rearrangement joins TRBV9 to TRBJ2-3; 13 bases agree with TRBD2. This CDR3 comprises 18 residues. V lost 4 bases to trimming and J lost 0 bases; unmatched junction nucleotides: 8. CDR1 and CDR2 from the germline V gene are SGDLS and YYNGEE.

About this clone: The identical CDR3 is also encoded by other nucleotide sequences in the sample. The J gene is TRBJ2-2, the V gene TRBV11-3; D is uncertain. This CDR3 spans 12 amino acids. Trimming cost V 3 bases and J 4 bases, with 3 bases left between them. CDR1 is SGHNT and CDR2 is YENEEA in the germline V gene. The CDR3 region is CASSFGTGELFF. The CDR3 DNA is TGTGCCAGCAGCTTCGGCACCGGGGAGCTGTTTTTT.

The chain links TRBV21-1 to TRBJ1-6. TRBV21-1 counts as a pseudogene. CDR3 size: 10 residues. The CDR3 is CAASYSPLHF. CDR3 in DNA: TGTGCCGCGTCATACTCACCCCTCCACTTT.